These 26 T cell receptor beta chains were sequenced from one sample in a study of blood T cell repertoires in COVID-19. Generated by immunoSEQ multiplex PCR, the TCRdb table keeps only in-frame clones and is missing some. The table includes some 91,000 clones, over 75% detected once. The sample comprised peripheral blood. These receptor sequences come from a man between 65 and 85 years old with acute or convalescent COVID-19.

Written as DNA, the CDR3 is TGTGCCAGCAGCTTAAACAGCAAAGAGACCCAGTACTTC. This gives the protein CASSLNSKETQYF. The chain couples TRBV7-3 to TRBJ2-5; D remains ambiguous. Germline CDR1 reads SGHTA; CDR2 reads FQGTGA. The CDR3 totals 13 residues. The V end lost 1 base, the J end lost 3 bases, and 6 bases lay between the germline ends.

The V gene is TRBV10-1, the J gene TRBJ1-5, with D possibly matching TRBD1 (6 bases). This CDR3 is built from 16 residues. Trimming stripped 2 bases from V and 2 bases from J, with 13 bases between. Germline loops: CDR1 WNHNN, CDR2 SYGVQD (reference sequence). CDR3 loop: CASSETGKMGNQPQHF. CDR3 coding DNA: TGCGCCAGCAGTGAGACAGGGAAGATGGGCAATCAGCCCCAGCATTTT.

The CDR3 spells CASSRARSTDTQYF. For the CDR3, the DNA is TGTGCCAGCAGCAGGGCGAGAAGCACAGATACGCAGTATTTT. The chain uses TRBV6-5 and TRBJ2-3; tentatively, D is TRBD1 (5 bases). CDR3 length equals 14 residues. Trimming shortened V by 6 bases and J by 0 bases, and 10 bases separated the two germline ends. Germline CDR1 and CDR2: MNHEY and SVGAGI.

This clone has more than one count but fewer than ten. This chain connects TRBV5-1 to TRBJ2-3; 12 positions agree with TRBD2. This CDR3 has 20 residues. Germline CDR1 is SGHRS and CDR2 is YFSETQ. With 4 bases clipped from V and 3 bases from J, the junction kept 18 bases outside the gene matches. Written as DNA, the CDR3 is TGCGCCAGCAGCGGCACAAACACTAGCGGGGGGCCCCTTGGGACAGATACGCAGTATTTT. Protein sequence: CASSGTNTSGGPLGTDTQYF.

This clone was counted once. This CDR3 reads CASSGGSRSSGNTIYF. The DNA of the CDR3 is TGTGCCAGCAGCGGGGGGTCACGCAGCTCTGGAAACACCATATATTTT. The chain links TRBV5-4 to TRBJ1-3; tentatively, D is TRBD1 (5 bases). Germline values: CDR1 SGHNT, CDR2 YYREEE (reference sequence). CDR3 length equals 16 residues. The ends were cut back, 4 bases at V and 0 bases at J, with 14 bases in the middle.

On this clone itself: One junction end does not reproduce the germline sequence, and a read error may be involved. This chain joins TRBV2 and TRBJ2-5; D is possibly TRBD2 (5 bases). The CDR3 extends over 16 amino acids. Germline V gives CDR1 SNHLY, CDR2 FYNNEI. The CDR3 nucleotides read TGTGCCAGCAGCTCGGACTGGACCTCAACCCAAGGGACCCAGTACTTC. Translated: CASSSDWTSTQGTQYF.

The chain employs TRBV4-1 and TRBJ2-1, with D tentatively TRBD2 (6 bases). This CDR3 region has 15 residues. Trimming shortened V by 2 bases and J by 4 bases, and 12 bases separated the two germline ends. The V gene's germline CDR1 is MGHRA and CDR2 YSYEKL. The CDR3 here is CASSQNTGGYNEQFF. As DNA, the CDR3 is TGCGCCAGCAGCCAAAATACTGGAGGGTACAATGAGCAGTTCTTC.

This sequence joins TRBV7-9 and TRBJ1-1; 10 positions match TRBD1. The CDR3 consists of 15 residues. CDR1 SEHNR and CDR2 FQNEAQ come from the germline V gene (reference sequence). With 5 bases clipped from V and 3 bases from J, the junction kept 6 bases outside the gene matches. The chain's CDR3 is CASSPGGTGDTEAFF. The DNA for the CDR3 is TGTGCCAGCAGCCCCGGAGGGACAGGGGACACTGAAGCTTTCTTT. The full variable domain, rest sourced from reference TRBV7-9 and TRBJ1-1, is DTGVSQNPRHKITKRGQNVTFRCDPISEHNRLYWYRQTLGQGPEFLTYFQNEAQLEKSRLLSDRFSAERPKGSFSTLEIQRTEQGDSAMYLCASSPGGTGDTEAFFGQGTRLTVV.

The chain links TRBV19 to TRBJ2-2; D may be TRBD2 (6 bases). From germline, CDR1 is LNHDA and CDR2 SQIVND (reference sequence). There are 14 residues in the CDR3. V shed 3 bases and J shed 7 bases, with 12 bases lying between them. The CDR3 reads CASSMEGSIGELFF. CDR3 DNA sequence: TGTGCCAGTAGTATGGAGGGGTCAATCGGGGAGCTGTTTTTT.

V and J are TRBV5-6 and TRBJ2-1; 9 bases align to TRBD2. The CDR3 covers 14 residues. J lost 10 bases, V lost 0 bases, and 5 bases had no gene match. Germline V gene sequence: CDR1 SGHDT, CDR2 YYEEEE. The CDR3 reads CASSLAAGGEEQFF. CDR3 DNA sequence: TGTGCCAGCAGCTTGGCTGCGGGGGGGGAAGAGCAGTTCTTC. The full variable domain, in which reference TRBV5-6 and TRBJ2-1 provide the parts outside the CDR3, is DAGVTQSPTHLIKTRGQQVTLRCSPKSGHDTVSWYQQALGQGPQFIFQYYEEEERQRGNFPDRFSGHQFPNYSSELNVNALLLGDSALYLCASSLAAGGEEQFFGPGTRLTVL.

The CDR3 sequence is CSVEERWQGTEAFF. For the CDR3, the DNA is TGCAGCGTTGAAGAACGTTGGCAGGGAACTGAAGCTTTCTTT. This chain uses TRBV29-1 with TRBJ1-1; possible D gene TRBD1, 5 bases. Trimming left V 0 bases short and J 5 bases short, with 13 bases between. CDR1 and CDR2 (germline): SQVTM, ANQGSEA. The CDR3 is 14 amino acids.

The V gene is TRBV7-6, the J gene TRBJ1-3; TRBD1 matches 7 bases. The length of the CDR3 is 16 residues. The V gene end was trimmed by 1 base and the J gene end by 4 bases; junction bases not matched to a gene: 7. The V gene's germline CDR1 is SGHVS and CDR2 FNYEAQ. CDR3 sequence: CASSLGARGNGNTIYF. CDR3 DNA: TGTGCCAGCAGCTTAGGTGCCAGGGGGAACGGAAACACCATATATTTT.

The chain joins TRBV9 to TRBJ2-1, with TRBD1 matching over 7 bases. The CDR3 runs to 17 residues. Germline V gene lookup returns CDR1 SGDLS and CDR2 YYNGEE. Trimming took 0 bases from V and 2 from J; bases not matched to a gene: 8. DNA for the CDR3: TGTGCCAGCAGCGTAGAAGGGGACAGTCCTCCCTACAATGAGCAGTTCTTC. Translation gives CASSVEGDSPPYNEQFF.

The chain uses TRBV2 and TRBJ1-2, with TRBD1 identical over 7 bases. With 7 bases clipped from V and 4 bases from J, the junction kept 6 bases outside the gene matches. Germline CDR1 reads SNHLY; CDR2 reads FYNNEI. This CDR3 is 13 amino acids long. CDR3 coding DNA: TGTGCCAGCAAGGGGACAGTGATCTATGGCTACACCTTC. It specifies CASKGTVIYGYTF.

The chain couples TRBV5-1 to TRBJ1-1; maybe TRBD1 (5 bases). V lost 5 bases and J 2 bases, leaving 10 bases between the germline ends. Per germline, CDR1 SGHRS and CDR2 YFSETQ. CDR3 length equals 13 residues. CDR3: CASRQDINTEAFF. CDR3 nucleotide sequence: TGCGCCAGCAGGCAGGACATTAACACTGAAGCTTTCTTT.

This rearrangement joins TRBV9 to TRBJ2-5, with 8 bases fitting TRBD1. Germline CDR1 and CDR2: SGDLS and YYNGEE. There are 16 residues in the CDR3. V gave up 0 bases and J gave up 4 bases; unmatched junction bases: 8. As DNA, the CDR3 is TGTGCCAGCAGCGTAGGTTCAGGGGGCCAGTCAGAGACCCAGTACTTC. This gives the protein CASSVGSGGQSETQYF.

The V and J genes are TRBV19 and TRBJ1-1, with 8 bases fitting TRBD1. Germline V gene lookup returns CDR1 LNHDA and CDR2 SQIVND (reference sequence). The CDR3 extends over 14 amino acids. The J segment lost 0 bases and the V segment lost 11 bases, leaving 8 bases of the junction unmatched. In DNA form, the CDR3 reads TGTGCCTCACACGACAGGGGTCTGAACACTGAAGCTTTCTTT. Its translation: CASHDRGLNTEAFF.

The count of this clone is one. The chain recombines TRBV6-5 with TRBJ2-5; TRBD1 is a possible D gene (5 bases). Germline V gene sequence: CDR1 MNHEY, CDR2 SVGAGI. CDR3 length: 15 amino acids. V lost 4 bases and J 3 bases, leaving 15 bases between the germline ends. The chain's CDR3 is CASSSTRGREETQYF. CDR3 nucleotide sequence: TGTGCCAGCAGTTCTACCCGTGGCAGGGAAGAGACCCAGTACTTC.

This chain joins TRBV11-1 and TRBJ2-1, with D perhaps TRBD2 (6 bases). V lost 2 bases and J lost 4, with 15 bases in between. This CDR3 has 16 residues. The V gene's germline CDR1 is SGHAT and CDR2 FQDESV (reference sequence). The CDR3 loop is CASSLRVADIYNEQFF. CDR3 DNA: TGTGCCAGCAGCTTACGGGTAGCGGATATATACAATGAGCAGTTCTTC.

The gene calls are TRBV7-2 and TRBJ1-1; tentative D call: TRBD1 (6 bases). With 3 bases removed from V and 6 bases from J, the gap between germline ends came to 11 bases. Germline CDR1 and CDR2: SGHTA and FQGNSA. The CDR3 consists of 13 residues. As DNA, the CDR3 is TGTGCCAGCAGCTTGATGGACAGCTCTGAAGCTTTCTTT. As protein: CASSLMDSSEAFF.

This sequence joins TRBV9 and TRBJ2-5; TRBD2 agrees at 7 bases. V lost 4 bases, J lost 2 bases, and 8 bases stayed unmatched. The germline gives CDR1 SGDLS, CDR2 YYNGEE. There are 15 residues in the CDR3. The CDR3 spells CASSIDLGGQETQYF. The DNA for the CDR3 is TGTGCCAGCAGCATAGACCTCGGGGGGCAAGAGACCCAGTACTTC.

This rearrangement joins TRBV9 to TRBJ2-1; 8 nucleotides line up with TRBD2. The CDR3 covers 17 residues. J was trimmed by 9 bases and V by 3 bases; bases with no gene match: 17. Per the germline V gene, CDR1 is SGDLS and CDR2 is YYNGEE. CDR3 nucleotide sequence: TGTGCCAGCAGCGAACCCATTAAACGGGGGGGGCTTGGTGAGCAGTTCTTC. Encoded protein: CASSEPIKRGGLGEQFF. The full variable domain, its missing parts supplied by reference TRBV9 and TRBJ2-1, is DSGVTQTPKHLITATGQRVTLRCSPRSGDLSVYWYQQSLDQGLQFLIQYYNGEERAKGNILERFSAQQFPDLHSELNLSSLELGDSALYFCASSEPIKRGGLGEQFFGPGTRLTVL.

This chain connects TRBV24-1 to TRBJ2-3; D might be TRBD1 (6 bases). The V gene's germline CDR1 is KGHDR and CDR2 SFDVKD. CDR3 length: 15 residues. Trimming took off 1 base at V and 4 bases at J, with 11 bases between the two ends. CDR3 sequence reads: CATSDFTGSADTQYF. The CDR3 nucleotides read TGTGCCACCAGTGATTTCACAGGGTCCGCAGATACGCAGTATTTT.

V and J are TRBV24-1 and TRBJ2-3; 10 bases are a match to TRBD2. Germline V gene lookup returns CDR1 KGHDR and CDR2 SFDVKD. This CDR3 has 14 amino acids. V dropped 9 bases and J dropped 6; count of bases not matched to a gene: 8. The CDR3 loop reads CATETSGEPDTQYF. In nucleotides, the CDR3 is TGTGCCACCGAAACTAGCGGGGAGCCGGATACGCAGTATTTT.

The chain links TRBV18 to TRBJ1-6, with unresolved D. Deletions cut 5 bases from V and 5 bases from J, with 10 bases between. CDR3 size: 14 residues. Germline V gene data show CDR1 as KGHSH and CDR2 as LQKENI. The CDR3: CASSERADNSPLHF. The CDR3 DNA reads as TGTGCCAGCTCAGAGCGGGCGGATAATTCACCCCTCCACTTT.

The V and J genes are TRBV12-5 and TRBJ1-5; TRBD1 aligns across 11 bases. This CDR3 contains 18 residues. V was pared by 5 bases and J by 0 bases, with 9 bases of the junction left unmatched. The V gene's germline CDR1 is LGHNT and CDR2 FRNRAP. This CDR3 is CASGPGQGAASSNQPQHF. CDR3 DNA sequence: TGTGCTAGTGGTCCTGGACAGGGGGCAGCTAGTAGCAATCAGCCCCAGCATTTT.